This T cell receptor (beta chain) was retrieved from a study of Graves' ophthalmopathy and Graves' hyperthyroidism. Across the whole study: The collection of peripheral blood took place at initial diagnosis, before any treatment.

Certain patients, namely those with other autoimmune diseases, uncontrolled infections, pregnancy or lactation, were excluded. The CDR3 is made up of 13 amino acids. Trimming pared 5 bases from V and 2 bases from J, leaving 9 bases between. This clonotype has at least ten counts. Since no conserved phenylalanine or tryptophan closes the CDR3, a read error is the likely cause. Researchers took RNA transcripts and amplified TCR beta CDR3 regions from them. RT-PCR in the first round used HTBI primers; a second-round multiplex PCR followed. TCRdb reprocessed the multiplex PCR reads with MiXCR, giving one entry per CDR3 protein. The data show 200,000 to 250,000 distinct CDR3 sequences, with approximately 21% seen just once and about 46% held by the top ten.

Sequences were obtained from peripheral blood. This sequence originates from a woman aged 50 to 65 with Graves' ophthalmopathy. V is TRBV12-3 or TRBV12-4 and J is TRBJ1-2, with D maybe TRBD1 (6 bases). CDR3 amino acids: CASSHRVNYGYTL. The CDR3 DNA follows: TGTGCCAGCAGTCACAGGGTAAACTATGGCTACACCCTC.